This is a list of T cell receptor beta chains from one sample in a study of blood T cell repertoires in COVID-19. Some clones are missing from TCRdb's copy, which holds only in-frame ones; the method was immunoSEQ multiplex PCR. Found here are 130,000 to 150,000 clones, around four fifths of them singletons; the top ten hold 6.2%. What was sequenced was PBMCs or T cells enriched from blood (not recorded which). The origin of the receptors is a woman aged 40 to 50 who had recovered from COVID-19. Both conserved end residues are part of each CDR3. D genes are given only for firm matches. Part of the rows lack a size; the others show once, few, many or a class for expanded clones.

NA | TRBJ1-2 | TRBV30 | TRBD1 | TGTGCCTGGAATCCGGAACAGGGGACGTATGGCTACACCTTC | CAWNPEQGTYGYTF
NA | TRBJ1-1 | TRBV3-1/TRBV3-2 | NA | TGTGCCAGCAGCCTGGCGGAGACTGAAGCTTTCTTT | CASSLAETEAFF
NA | TRBJ1-3 | TRBV2 | NA | TGTGCCAGCAGTGAAGCGTGGGCAGGTGGAAACACCATATATTTT | CASSEAWAGGNTIYF
NA | TRBJ2-1 | TRBV7-2 | TRBD2 | TGTGCCAGCAGCTTAGGGGTAGCGGGGGGTTACAATGAGCAGTTCTTC | CASSLGVAGGYNEQFF
few | TRBJ2-7 | TRBV5-1 | NA | TGCGCCAGCAGCTTGGCCCCAGGGACCTACGAGCAGTACTTC | CASSLAPGTYEQYF
few | TRBJ2-5 | TRBV11-1 | NA | TGTGCCAGCAGCTTAGTATTCGGAGAGACCCAGTACTTC | CASSLVFGETQYF
NA | TRBJ2-1 | TRBV19 | TRBD2 | TGTGCCAGCCGACTAGCGGGAGGGAGCAATGAGCAGTTCTTC | CASRLAGGSNEQFF
NA | TRBJ2-1 | TRBV5-8 | NA | TGTGCCAGCAGCTTGGTAAGACTACACTCCTACAATGAGCAGTTCTTC | CASSLVRLHSYNEQFF
NA | TRBJ2-1 | TRBV5-8 | TRBD2 | TGTGCCAGCAGCCGGGCGGGAGTGGATGAGCAGTTCTTC | CASSRAGVDEQFF
NA | TRBJ2-7 | TRBV5-1 | TRBD2 | TGCGCCAGCAGCTTGGAGGGACTAGCGCCCTACGAGCAGTACTTC | CASSLEGLAPYEQYF
NA | TRBJ1-1 | TRBV9 | TRBD1 | TGTGCCAGCAGCCCCGCACCTTGGACAGGGGGGAACACTGAAGCTTTCTTT | CASSPAPWTGGNTEAFF
few | TRBJ1-3 | TRBV4-1 | TRBD1 | TGCGCCAGCAGCCGCGGACAGGCTTTCAGCTCTGGAAACACCATATATTTT | CASSRGQAFSSGNTIYF
few | TRBJ2-5 | TRBV25-1 | NA | TGTGCCAGCAGTGAAACACGCCAGTTACAAGAGACCCAGTACTTC | CASSETRQLQETQYF
NA | TRBJ1-1 | TRBV6-1 | NA | TGTGCCAGCAGTGAACTCGGGGGTACTGAAGCTTTCTTT | CASSELGGTEAFF
NA | TRBJ2-2 | TRBV11-3 | TRBD2 | TGTGCCAGCAGCTCTCGGGGGGAAAACGGGGAGCTGTTTTTT | CASSSRGENGELFF
NA | TRBJ2-7 | TRBV5-1 | NA | TGCGCCAGCAGCTTAGGGGGTCAAAGGTCCTACGAGCAGTACTTC | CASSLGGQRSYEQYF
once | TRBJ2-1 | TRBV7-3 | TRBD2 | TGTGCCAGCAGCTCGGGACTAGCGGCAAGAGGGGATGAGCAGTTCTTC | CASSSGLAARGDEQFF
NA | TRBJ1-5 | TRBV7-8 | NA | TGTGCCAGCAGCTTATCCGCAGATTATCAGCCCCAGCATTTT | CASSLSADYQPQHF
NA | TRBJ2-6 | TRBV9 | NA | TGTGCCAGCACCCCGACAGGAGGCACTGGGGCCAACGTCCTGACTTTC | CASTPTGGTGANVLTF
NA | TRBJ2-1 | TRBV24-1 | TRBD2 | TGTGCCACCGCGAAGGGACTAGAGGCCAATGAGCAGTTCTTC | CATAKGLEANEQFF
NA | TRBJ2-7 | TRBV19 | TRBD2 | TGTGCCAGTAGAACACTAGCGAGCTCCTACGAGCAGTACTTC | CASRTLASSYEQYF
NA | TRBJ1-2 | TRBV9 | TRBD1 | TGTGCCAGCAGCGGGATCCAGGGGGCCGGGGGCTACACCTTC | CASSGIQGAGGYTF
NA | TRBJ1-1 | TRBV18 | TRBD1 | TGTGCCAGCTCACCCCCTGGGACAGGGGAAACTGAAGCTTTCTTT | CASSPPGTGETEAFF
NA | TRBJ2-1 | TRBV2 | NA | TGTGCCAGCAGTCGGGGCGGGGAAGAGCAGTTCTTC | CASSRGGEEQFF
NA | TRBJ2-2 | TRBV27 | TRBD2 | TGTGCCAGCAGTTCCAGGGAGGGGATGGTGGCCGGGGAGCTGTTTTTT | CASSSREGMVAGELFF
NA | TRBJ1-5 | TRBV18 | TRBD1 | TGTGCCAGCTCACCATACACAGGGGGCGATCAGCCCCAGCATTTT | CASSPYTGGDQPQHF
NA | TRBJ1-2 | TRBV10-3 | NA | TGTGCCATCAGGGGGGAGGGATCTGGCTACACCTTC | CAIRGEGSGYTF
NA | TRBJ2-7 | TRBV3-1/TRBV3-2 | TRBD2 | TGTGCCAGCAGCCAACTGGGCGGGAGATCCTACGAGCAGTACTTC | CASSQLGGRSYEQYF
once | TRBJ1-6 | TRBV15 | NA | TGTGCCACCAGCAGAGATCGGTCCGAGGGGGTTTATTCACCCCTCCACTTT | CATSRDRSEGVYSPLHF
once | TRBJ2-1 | TRBV19 | NA | TGTGCCAGTAGTATTCCTCGCGGGGTCTACAATGAGCAGTTCTTC | CASSIPRGVYNEQFF
NA | TRBJ1-4 | TRBV7-9 | TRBD1 | TGTGCCAGCAGCCCAGGACAGGGGCGGGCTAATGAAAAACTGTTTTTT | CASSPGQGRANEKLFF
NA | TRBJ1-5 | TRBV2 | NA | TGTGCCAGTAACAGGGATCCGTATCAGCCCCAGCATTTT | CASNRDPYQPQHF
NA | TRBJ2-7 | TRBV2 | NA | TGTGCCAGCAGTGCTGAGTCCTACGAGCAGTACTTC | CASSAESYEQYF
NA | TRBJ1-1 | TRBV19 | TRBD1 | TGTGCCAGTACCCCGGACAGGGATGGGTACACTGAAGCTTTCTTT | CASTPDRDGYTEAFF
few | TRBJ2-1 | TRBV6-4 | TRBD2 | TGTGCCAGCAGCCTGAGCGGGGGTGGATACAATGAGCAGTTCTTC | CASSLSGGGYNEQFF
NA | TRBJ2-1 | TRBV4-1 | NA | TGCGCCAGCAGCCAAGATAGCCTACGCACGGGAGCGAGCTACAATGAGCAGTTCTTC | CASSQDSLRTGASYNEQFF
NA | TRBJ2-3 | TRBV29-1 | TRBD2 | TGCAGCGTTGTTGGGGGGGTGTCTAACACAGATACGCAGTATTTT | CSVVGGVSNTDTQYF
NA | TRBJ2-7 | TRBV6-5 | TRBD1 | TGTGCCAGCGTGAGGGACAGGGTGTCCTACGAGCAGTACTTC | CASVRDRVSYEQYF
once | TRBJ1-2 | TRBV2 | TRBD1 | TGTGCCAGCAGTGGGAGATGGGGGACAGGGGGCGCGCTTTTCAGCTACACCTTC | CASSGRWGTGGALFSYTF
NA | TRBJ2-3 | TRBV3-1/TRBV3-2 | TRBD2 | TGTGCCAGCAGCCTGACTAGCGGGGGGACAGATACGCAGTATTTT | CASSLTSGGTDTQYF
NA | TRBJ1-6 | TRBV5-1 | NA | TGCGCCAGCAGCTTAATGGACAGCGTAACATCACCCCTCCACTTT | CASSLMDSVTSPLHF
NA | TRBJ1-6 | TRBV5-1 | NA | TGCGCCAGCAGCTTGGACGGGCAGGGCCCCTATTCACCCCTCCACTTT | CASSLDGQGPYSPLHF
many | TRBJ2-5 | TRBV4-1 | NA | TGCGCCAGCAGCCAAGACCGAAGCAGGGGGGTGAAGACCCAGTACTTC | CASSQDRSRGVKTQYF
NA | TRBJ2-7 | TRBV9 | TRBD1 | TGTGCCAGCAGCGCTAGGACAGGGGGCTCCTACGAGCAGTACTTC | CASSARTGGSYEQYF
NA | TRBJ2-7 | TRBV7-2 | NA | TGTGCCAGCAGCTTCAGTCCCTCCTACGAGCAGTACTTC | CASSFSPSYEQYF
NA | TRBJ1-4 | TRBV2 | NA | TGTGCCAGCAGTGAAAAAGGGGGATCTTATGAAAAACTGTTTTTT | CASSEKGGSYEKLFF
NA | TRBJ2-1 | TRBV18 | NA | TGTGCCAGCTCACCACCAAACTACCAGCAGTTCTTC | CASSPPNYQQFF
once | TRBJ2-7 | TRBV29-1 | NA | TGCAGCGTTGAAAAGGACGGGAGCTCCTACGAGCAGTACTTC | CSVEKDGSSYEQYF
NA | TRBJ2-1 | TRBV4-1 | TRBD2 | TGCGCCAGCAGCCAATCTAGCGGGGGGATTTACAATGAGCAGTTCTTC | CASSQSSGGIYNEQFF
NA | TRBJ1-2 | TRBV6-4 | NA | TGTGCCAGCCCTGGTGTAAACCGGAGCTATGGCTACACCTTC | CASPGVNRSYGYTF
few | TRBJ1-1 | TRBV4-2 | NA | TGTGCCAGCAGCCAAGATAAGGCAGGGGAGGCTTTCTTT | CASSQDKAGEAFF
NA | TRBJ1-1 | TRBV28 | NA | TGTGCCAGCAGCCCCAGGGTTGGAATGAACACTGAAGCTTTCTTT | CASSPRVGMNTEAFF
NA | TRBJ2-5 | TRBV7-7 | NA | TGTGCTAGCAGCTTAAGGGGGAGGGGACCCCAAGAGACCCAGTACTTC | CASSLRGRGPQETQYF
NA | TRBJ2-5 | TRBV7-9 | TRBD1 | TGTGCCAGCATCAAGGCAACAGGGGGGTTTGGGGAGACCCAGTACTTC | CASIKATGGFGETQYF
NA | TRBJ1-1 | TRBV5-1 | TRBD1 | TGCGCCAGCCCCTTCGACAGGGAAGGAAAAGCTTTCTTT | CASPFDREGKAFF
NA | TRBJ2-3 | TRBV4-1 | NA | TGCGCCAGCAGCCAAGATCTGGGGGCAAGCACAGATACGCAGTATTTT | CASSQDLGASTDTQYF
NA | TRBJ2-1 | TRBV2 | TRBD2 | TGTGCCAGCAGTCCCCCCGGACTAGCGTACTCCTACAATGAGCAGTTCTTC | CASSPPGLAYSYNEQFF
NA | TRBJ2-2 | TRBV5-1 | NA | TGCGCCAGCACAAATTTGCCGAGCACCGGGGAGCTGTTTTTT | CASTNLPSTGELFF